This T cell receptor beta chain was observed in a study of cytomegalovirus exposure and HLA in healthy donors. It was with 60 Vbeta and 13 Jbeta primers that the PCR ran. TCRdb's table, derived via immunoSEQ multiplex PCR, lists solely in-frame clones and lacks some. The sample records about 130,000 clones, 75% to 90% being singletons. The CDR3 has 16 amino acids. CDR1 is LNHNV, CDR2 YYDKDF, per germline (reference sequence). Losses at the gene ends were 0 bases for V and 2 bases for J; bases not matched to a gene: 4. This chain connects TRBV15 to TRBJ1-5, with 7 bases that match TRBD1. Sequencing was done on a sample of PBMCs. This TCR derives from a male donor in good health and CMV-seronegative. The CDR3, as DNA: TGTGCCACCAGCAGAGATCAGGGACAGCGCAATCAGCCCCAGCATTTT. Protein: CATSRDQGQRNQPQHF. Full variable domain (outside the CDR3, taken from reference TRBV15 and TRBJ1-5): DAMVIQNPRYQVTQFGKPVTLSCSQTLNHNVMYWYQQKSSQAPKLLFHYYDKDFNNEADTPDNFQSRRPNTSFCFLDIRSPGLGDTAMYLCATSRDQGQRNQPQHFGDGTRLSIL.